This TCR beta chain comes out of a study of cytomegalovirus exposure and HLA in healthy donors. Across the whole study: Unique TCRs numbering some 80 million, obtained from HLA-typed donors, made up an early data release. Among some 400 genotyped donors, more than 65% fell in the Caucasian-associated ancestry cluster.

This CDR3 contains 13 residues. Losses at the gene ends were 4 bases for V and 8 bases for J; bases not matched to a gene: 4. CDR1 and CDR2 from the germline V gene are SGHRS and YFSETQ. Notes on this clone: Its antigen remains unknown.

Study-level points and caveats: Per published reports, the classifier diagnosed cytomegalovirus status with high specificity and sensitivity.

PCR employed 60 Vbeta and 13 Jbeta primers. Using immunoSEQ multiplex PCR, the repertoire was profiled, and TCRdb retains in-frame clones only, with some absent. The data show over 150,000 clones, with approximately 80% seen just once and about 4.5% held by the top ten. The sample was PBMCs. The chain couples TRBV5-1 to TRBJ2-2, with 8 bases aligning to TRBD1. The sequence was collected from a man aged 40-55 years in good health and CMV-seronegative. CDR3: CASSARGLGELFF. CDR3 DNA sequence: TGCGCCAGCAGCGCCAGGGGGCTAGGGGAGCTGTTTTTT. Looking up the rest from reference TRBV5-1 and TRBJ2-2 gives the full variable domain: KAGVTQTPRYLIKTRGQQVTLSCSPISGHRSVSWYQQTPGQGLQFLFEYFSETQRNKGNFPGRFSGRQFSNSRSEMNVSTLELGDSALYLCASSARGLGELFFGEGSRLTVL.